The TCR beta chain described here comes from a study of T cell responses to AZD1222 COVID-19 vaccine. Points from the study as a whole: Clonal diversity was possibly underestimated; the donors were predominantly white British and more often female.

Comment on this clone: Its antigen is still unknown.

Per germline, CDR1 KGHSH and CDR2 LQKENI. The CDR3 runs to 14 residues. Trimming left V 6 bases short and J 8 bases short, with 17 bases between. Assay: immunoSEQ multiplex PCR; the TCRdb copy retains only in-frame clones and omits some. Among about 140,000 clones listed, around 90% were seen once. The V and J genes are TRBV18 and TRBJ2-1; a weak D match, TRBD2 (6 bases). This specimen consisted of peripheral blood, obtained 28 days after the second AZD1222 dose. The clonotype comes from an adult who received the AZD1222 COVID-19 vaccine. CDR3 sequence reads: CASSLPTLADEQFF. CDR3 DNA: TGTGCCAGCTCCCTCCCCACACTAGCCGATGAGCAGTTCTTC.